The present T cell receptor beta chain was sequenced within a study of T cells in women clearing cervical HPV infection. Overall study context: Blood came at first lesion visit for cases, post-clearance for controls.

Comments on this clone: The sequenced fragment ends 3 residues before the CDR3 boundary, so the rest is inferred from the germline J gene.

Profiling relied on immunoSEQ multiplex PCR, and the TCRdb table lists in-frame clones only, not all of them. The sample has under 40,000 clones. CDR1 is SNHLY, CDR2 FYNNEI, per germline. The CDR3 sequence is 17 residues long. V lost 7 bases to trimming and J lost 8 bases, with 27 bases between them. The TCR sequence derives from a woman between 18 and 75 years old with a cervical HPV16 infection that either progressed to CIN3+ or cleared (not recorded which). The sample comprised blood buffy coat. This chain links TRBV2 with TRBJ2-1, with D maybe TRBD1 (6 bases). The CDR3 DNA, read in part, is TGTGCCAGCAATATCCCGCAGGGGCGGCCCAGTCGTGATGAG. It specifies CASNIPQGRPSRDE. The complete CDR3 reads CASNIPQGRPSRDEQFF.